This is a list of T cell receptor beta chains from one sample in a study of spatial heterogeneity in lung cancer. TCRdb independently ran MiXCR on the 5' RACE reads; one entry per CDR3 protein. The sample yields 25,000 to 35,000 distinct CDR3 sequences, over 9.5% seen once. Sequencing used PBMCs, obtained at follow-up. These receptors all come from a female donor with early-stage non-small cell lung cancer. CDR3s include the opening cysteine and the closing phenylalanine or tryptophan. Fields, in order: D gene, V gene, clone size, CDR3 length, J gene, CDR3 protein, CDR3 DNA. A D gene is named only where the DNA matches it firmly. Some rows mark clone size as missing; the rest say once, few, many or name a class of expanded clone.

D: TRBD1
V: TRBV6-2/TRBV6-3
size: NA
length: 14
J: TRBJ2-5
CDR3: CASAGTGLGETQYF
DNA: TGTGCCAGTGCCGGGACAGGGCTAGGAGAGACCCAGTACTTC

D: NA
V: TRBV19
size: many
length: 16
J: TRBJ1-3
CDR3: CASSIDRQSSGNTIYF
DNA: TGTGCCAGTAGTATAGATCGTCAGAGCTCTGGAAACACCATATATTTT

D: NA
V: TRBV7-9
size: many
length: 12
J: TRBJ2-3
CDR3: CASSYDATTQYF
DNA: TGTGCCAGCAGCTACGATGCGACCACGCAGTATTTT

D: NA
V: TRBV7-9
size: medium-sized
length: 13
J: TRBJ2-3
CDR3: CASSLQITDTQYF
DNA: TGTGCCAGCAGCTTGCAGATTACAGATACGCAGTATTTT

D: NA
V: TRBV6-2/TRBV6-3
size: NA
length: 14
J: TRBJ1-5
CDR3: CASSRGHINQPQHF
DNA: TGTGCCAGCAGTCGAGGACATATCAATCAGCCCCAGCATTTT

D: TRBD2
V: TRBV12-3/TRBV12-4
size: many
length: 17
J: TRBJ2-5
CDR3: CASSLALERGPQETQYF
DNA: TGTGCCAGCAGTTTAGCGCTGGAGCGGGGGCCTCAAGAGACCCAGTACTTC

D: TRBD2
V: TRBV28
size: few
length: 15
J: TRBJ2-3
CDR3: CASTPRGVPTDTQYF
DNA: TGTGCCAGCACCCCCCGGGGGGTCCCCACAGATACGCAGTATTTT

D: NA
V: TRBV12-3/TRBV12-4
size: many
length: 13
J: TRBJ2-3
CDR3: CASSATEADTQYF
DNA: TGTGCCAGCAGTGCGACAGAGGCAGATACGCAGTATTTT

D: TRBD1
V: TRBV6-5
size: NA
length: 15
J: TRBJ2-7
CDR3: CASRPTGTGLSEQYF
DNA: TGTGCCAGCAGACCAACCGGGACAGGGCTCTCCGAGCAGTACTTC

D: NA
V: TRBV6-5
size: few
length: 13
J: TRBJ2-5
CDR3: CASSPGGQETQYF
DNA: TGTGCCAGCAGCCCCGGGGGTCAAGAGACCCAGTACTTC

D: NA
V: TRBV5-4
size: many
length: 14
J: TRBJ1-5
CDR3: CASSFHGAGQPQHF
DNA: TGTGCCAGCAGCTTCCATGGAGCGGGCCAGCCCCAGCATTTT

D: NA
V: TRBV9
size: many
length: 15
J: TRBJ2-7
CDR3: CASSVDGTPTYEQYF
DNA: TGTGCCAGCAGCGTTGATGGGACACCAACCTACGAGCAGTACTTC

D: NA
V: TRBV20-1
size: many
length: 10
J: TRBJ2-3
CDR3: CSADSDTQYF
DNA: TGCAGTGCCGACTCAGATACGCAGTATTTT

D: NA
V: TRBV28
size: many
length: 13
J: TRBJ2-1
CDR3: CASSLGQRYEQFF
DNA: TGTGCCAGCAGTTTAGGGCAAAGGTATGAGCAGTTCTTC

D: NA
V: TRBV20-1
size: many
length: 14
J: TRBJ2-2
CDR3: CSARDGANTGELFF
DNA: TGCAGTGCTAGGGATGGCGCGAACACCGGGGAGCTGTTTTTT

D: NA
V: TRBV2
size: many
length: 11
J: TRBJ2-7
CDR3: CASSDFYEQYF
DNA: TGTGCCAGCAGTGATTTTTACGAGCAGTACTTC

D: TRBD1
V: TRBV28
size: few
length: 13
J: TRBJ2-5
CDR3: CASKRTGVETQYF
DNA: TGTGCCAGCAAGAGGACAGGGGTGGAGACCCAGTACTTC

D: TRBD2
V: TRBV6-2/TRBV6-3
size: many
length: 17
J: TRBJ2-2
CDR3: CATKGEPGLAHPGELFF
DNA: TGTGCCACCAAGGGAGAACCGGGACTAGCTCATCCCGGGGAGCTGTTTTTT

D: NA
V: TRBV10-3
size: many
length: 15
J: TRBJ1-5
CDR3: CAISDDGVSNQPQHF
DNA: TGTGCCATCAGTGATGACGGGGTTAGCAATCAGCCCCAGCATTTT

D: NA
V: TRBV6-5
size: many
length: 16
J: TRBJ2-2
CDR3: CASSYFQPEGTGELFF
DNA: TGTGCCAGCAGTTACTTTCAACCCGAGGGCACCGGGGAGCTGTTTTTT

D: NA
V: TRBV5-1
size: NA
length: 13
J: TRBJ2-3
CDR3: CASKGGLTDTQYF
DNA: TGCGCCAGCAAGGGGGGCCTCACAGATACGCAGTATTTT

D: NA
V: TRBV3-1
size: many
length: 14
J: TRBJ2-7
CDR3: CASSQATETYEQYF
DNA: TGTGCCAGCAGCCAAGCAACGGAAACCTACGAGCAGTACTTC

D: TRBD2
V: TRBV4-3
size: many
length: 15
J: TRBJ2-4
CDR3: CASSQSGTSLDIQYF
DNA: TGCGCCAGCAGCCAATCCGGGACTAGCTTAGACATTCAGTACTTC

D: NA
V: TRBV5-1
size: many
length: 14
J: TRBJ2-7
CDR3: CASRAPGESYEQYF
DNA: TGCGCCAGCAGGGCCCCGGGGGAGTCCTACGAGCAGTACTTC

D: NA
V: TRBV29-1
size: many
length: 11
J: TRBJ1-4
CDR3: CSPRAYEKLFF
DNA: TGCAGCCCCCGTGCTTATGAAAAACTGTTTTTT

D: NA
V: TRBV2
size: many
length: 13
J: TRBJ2-7
CDR3: CASSERPGYEQYF
DNA: TGTGCCAGCAGTGAACGTCCGGGCTACGAGCAGTACTTC

D: NA
V: TRBV7-3
size: many
length: 15
J: TRBJ1-1
CDR3: CASSPHPTGNTEAFF
DNA: TGTGCCAGCAGCCCCCACCCGACAGGGAACACTGAAGCTTTCTTT

D: TRBD2
V: TRBV6-6
size: few
length: 16
J: TRBJ2-5
CDR3: CASSYSRTSNVETQYF
DNA: TGTGCCAGCAGTTACTCACGGACTAGCAACGTAGAGACCCAGTACTTC

D: NA
V: TRBV5-1
size: few
length: 14
J: TRBJ2-7
CDR3: CASSSTGQTYEQYF
DNA: TGCGCCAGCAGTTCTACGGGACAAACCTACGAGCAGTACTTC

D: NA
V: TRBV9
size: NA
length: 14
J: TRBJ1-2
CDR3: CASSPSLGPYGYTF
DNA: TGTGCCAGCAGCCCTTCGCTGGGACCCTATGGCTACACCTTC

D: NA
V: TRBV9
size: NA
length: 14
J: TRBJ2-5
CDR3: CASSEPGPEGTQYF
DNA: TGTGCCAGCAGCGAGCCGGGTCCCGAGGGGACCCAGTACTTC

D: TRBD1
V: TRBV29-1
size: many
length: 18
J: TRBJ2-2
CDR3: CSVDFEGTGGAHTGELFF
DNA: TGCAGCGTTGATTTTGAGGGAACAGGGGGCGCGCACACCGGGGAGCTGTTTTTT

D: TRBD2
V: TRBV6-4
size: many
length: 16
J: TRBJ2-1
CDR3: CASSDSASGGNNEQFF
DNA: TGTGCCAGCAGTGACTCGGCTAGCGGGGGGAACAATGAGCAGTTCTTC

D: TRBD1
V: TRBV28
size: NA
length: 15
J: TRBJ1-5
CDR3: CASTDKTGGHQPQHF
DNA: TGTGCCAGCACCGATAAGACAGGGGGCCATCAGCCCCAGCATTTT

D: TRBD1
V: TRBV20-1
size: few
length: 14
J: TRBJ2-7
CDR3: CSAPTGGEPYEQYF
DNA: TGCAGTGCTCCCACAGGGGGCGAACCCTACGAGCAGTACTTC

D: TRBD2
V: TRBV14
size: many
length: 16
J: TRBJ2-1
CDR3: CASSQGGGAPYNEQFF
DNA: TGTGCCAGCAGCCAAGGCGGGGGGGCCCCCTACAATGAGCAGTTCTTC

D: TRBD1
V: TRBV7-9
size: many
length: 19
J: TRBJ1-1
CDR3: CASSLATWWQGAMNTEAFF
DNA: TGTGCCAGCAGCTTAGCGACCTGGTGGCAGGGGGCAATGAACACTGAAGCTTTCTTT

D: NA
V: TRBV29-1
size: NA
length: 14
J: TRBJ2-1
CDR3: CSVEKSPTYNEQFF
DNA: TGCAGCGTTGAAAAGTCTCCCACCTACAATGAGCAGTTCTTC